This TCR beta chain was recovered during a study of shared clonotypes between healthy human individuals (dated by TCRdb to 2018 to 2020). At the level of the whole study: Three men and a couple of women, aged 18 to 49 years, made up the cohort. For each donor, CD4 naive and CD4 memory were each run on three plates, CD8 naive on two plates, and CD8 memory on one plate. To estimate repertoire size and how much clonotype sharing occurs between individuals, the study deeply sequenced the blood TCR repertoires of about five healthy adults. Different laboratories and diverse techniques were used to prepare libraries and sequence TCR repertoires, to increase sequencing depth and limit assay-specific biases. Between about 0.8 and 9 billion PBMCs per donor were obtained by leukapheresis.

Using the deep immunoSEQ assay, TCR CDR3 regions were amplified from genomic DNA by multiplex PCR. Extracted genomic DNA from each cell subset was distributed evenly across all wells of several immunoSEQ 96-well plates, and each plate was treated as a replicate. For sorted subsets, each replicate PCR was loaded with 200 ng genomic DNA, equivalent to 30,000 or so T cell genomes. Purified libraries were measured with a Qubit 3.0 fluorometer, size-checked on a Bioanalyzer 2100, and measured again with the KAPA Library Quantification kit. Every immunoSEQ 96-well plate was sequenced on a dedicated single-read 150-cycle Illumina NextSeq 550 flow cell. Per the authors' processing: Because the immunoSEQ output held only junctional sequences and lacked quality scores, the filtering could not match the filtering applied to full-length reads. Sequences were annotated with PyIR, a Python wrapper for IgBLAST v1.9, and V/J genes and CDR3 were assigned using IMGT germline references. Any read was removed if the V/J assignment was weak (E-value above 1e-6), the CDR3 was missing, or the read contained stop codons, out-of-frame junctions, or ambiguous translated residues. V3J clonotypes were defined as sequences sharing the same inferred V gene, J gene, and CDR3 amino acid sequence. Percentage overlap between repertoires was computed as shared unique clonotypes divided by the size of the smaller repertoire. Three approaches were used to assess repertoire richness: RTK rarefaction, the Chao1 estimator, and Recon v2.1 estimates of unobserved clonotypes. Generation probabilities for all TCRbeta clonotypes obtained by the gDNA method from a handful of donors were computed using OLGA. TCRdb holds this immuneACCESS table with in-frame rearrangements only. Some clones are missing; in checked studies, unresolved V genes explain under half, and the rest has no known cause. V and J calls and clone size come straight from that table; D and trimming were deduced from the DNA. The sample table lists under 200,000 clones, over 85% of them with a count of one. The ten most abundant clones make up around 0.067% of the sample.

Healthy HIV-negative adults with no recently reported acute infections or vaccinations were included as donors. Only Caucasian adults living in Nashville, Tennessee, USA were represented among the donors. CD4+ T cells were enriched by magnetic negative selection; naive cells were then positively selected on CD45RA, and the negative fraction formed the memory subset. Blood was obtained by leukapheresis, after which PBMCs were separated by Ficoll-Histopaque density gradient centrifugation and cryopreserved in liquid nitrogen vapor phase. Purity and quantity of every magnetically sorted T cell population were checked by analytical flow cytometry. Each sorted fraction had its genomic DNA isolated and then quantified by UV absorbance on a Nanodrop 2000c. On this clone itself: Its antigen is unknown. Per-base qualities were not stored, and no clone one base away is much larger.

The cysteine opens and the phenylalanine closes a CDR3 of 14 amino acids. The sequence is cut down to CDR3 DNA, 42 bases in frame from base 1. CDR1 MNHNS and CDR2 SASEGT were looked up in the germline V gene. Trimming costs V 6 bases and J 8 bases, and their ends lie 16 bases apart. Summary of the overall study and its limitations: Based on pairwise subsampling, the degree of clonotype sharing among donors was expected to be affected by sequencing depth. Because the study included a small number of donors, the genetic and exposure-history diversity represented was limited. Approximately 5% of naive CD4, approximately 3.7% of naive CD8, about 2.4% of memory CD4, and 0.4% of memory CD8 clonotypes were shared across several donors. Naive subsets generally had larger estimated clonotype richness than memory subsets did. Sampling was restricted to blood, and TCR repertoires in tissue are likely to differ from TCR repertoires in blood. Compared with non-shared clonotypes, the clonotypes found in all four sorted-subset donors had higher generation probabilities. Rarefaction of sorted-subset datasets indicated incomplete sequencing despite the large sequencing depth.

The sample consisted of naive CD4+ T cells sorted from blood. This specimen's cell subset or site label, per the study, means: CD45RA+ positively selected. This TCR came from a woman in her 30s in good health. The V and J genes are TRBV6-1 and TRBJ1-4; TRBD1 is a possible D gene, resting on 6 matching bases. The bases are TGTGCCAGCAGCGCTACAGGGCTGCGGGAAAAACTGTTTTTT. Translated, this is CASSATGLREKLFF.